This T cell receptor beta chain was recovered during a study of T cell repertoires in cytomegalovirus infection. Study-wide context: Researchers turned to recently identified HLA-C-restricted CMV epitopes as well as well-studied HLA-B-restricted ones. The public TCR beta signatures pointed to both CMV infection and matching HLA type.

Findings and caveats of the study: Summed public TCR beta family frequency identified CMV carriers bearing the relevant HLA.

TCRdb passed the reads through MiXCR, listing each CDR3 protein once. Of hundreds of thousands of distinct CDR3 sequences listed, around 31% are singletons. V lost 1 base to trimming and J lost 1 base, with 4 bases between them. The CDR3 has 13 amino acids. CDR1 is DFQATT and CDR2 is SNEGSKA in the germline V gene (reference sequence). Note on this clonotype: As yet, its antigen is unknown.

The source material was cultured CD8+ T cells from PBMCs, sampled from culture after CMV antigen stimulation. The source of this sequence is a human donor in good health (CMV status not recorded). Some clones in this sample may be carry-over from other donors' samples. This chain links TRBV20-1 with TRBJ2-2; D unclear. CDR3 DNA: TGCAGTGCTAGAGGAGGGAACACCGGGGAGCTGTTTTTT. Protein product: CSARGGNTGELFF.